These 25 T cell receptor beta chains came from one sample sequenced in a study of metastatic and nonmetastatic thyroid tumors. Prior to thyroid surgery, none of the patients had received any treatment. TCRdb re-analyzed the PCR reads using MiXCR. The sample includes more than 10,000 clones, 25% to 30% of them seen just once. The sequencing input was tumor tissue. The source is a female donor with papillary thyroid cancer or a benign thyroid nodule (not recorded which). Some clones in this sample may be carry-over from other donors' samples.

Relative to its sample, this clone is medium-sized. The CDR3 spells CASSYSGEHPRVTF. The CDR3 coding sequence is TGTGCCAGCAGTTACTCCGGTGAGCACCCTAGGGTCACCTTC. This rearrangement joins TRBV6-2 or TRBV6-3 to TRBJ1-2; D call uncertain. The CDR3 spans 14 residues. CDR1 and CDR2 from the germline V gene are MNHEY and SVGEGT. Deletions cut 0 bases from V and 13 bases from J, with 18 bases between.

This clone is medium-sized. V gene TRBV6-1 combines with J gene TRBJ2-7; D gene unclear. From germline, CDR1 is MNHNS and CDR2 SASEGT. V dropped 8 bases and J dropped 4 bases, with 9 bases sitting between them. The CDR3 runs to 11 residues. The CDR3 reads CASRLFYEQYF. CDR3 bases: TGTGCCAGCCGCCTTTTTTACGAGCAGTACTTC.

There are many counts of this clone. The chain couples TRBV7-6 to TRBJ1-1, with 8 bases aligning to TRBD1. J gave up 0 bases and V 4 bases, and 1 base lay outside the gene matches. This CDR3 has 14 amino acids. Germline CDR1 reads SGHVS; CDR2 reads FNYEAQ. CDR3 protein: CASSSQGVNTEAFF. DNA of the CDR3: TGTGCCAGCAGCTCACAGGGGGTGAACACTGAAGCTTTCTTT.

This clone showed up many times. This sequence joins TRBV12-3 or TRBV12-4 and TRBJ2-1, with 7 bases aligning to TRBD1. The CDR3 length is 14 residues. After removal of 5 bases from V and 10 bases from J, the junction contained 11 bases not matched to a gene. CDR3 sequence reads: CASSGDRALGEQFF. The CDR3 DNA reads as TGTGCCAGCAGTGGGGACAGAGCCCTCGGGGAGCAGTTCTTC.

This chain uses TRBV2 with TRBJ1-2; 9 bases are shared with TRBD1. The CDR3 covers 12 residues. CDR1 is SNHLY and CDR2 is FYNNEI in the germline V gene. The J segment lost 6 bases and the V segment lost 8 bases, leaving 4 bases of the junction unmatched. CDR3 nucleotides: TGTGCCAGCCGGACAGGGGCTAATGGCTACACCTTC. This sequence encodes CASRTGANGYTF. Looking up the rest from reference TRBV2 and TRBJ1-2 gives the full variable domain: EPEVTQTPSHQVTQMGQEVILRCVPISNHLYFYWYRQILGQKVEFLVSFYNNEISEKSEIFDDQFSVERPDGSNFTLKIRSTKLEDSAMYFCASRTGANGYTFGSGTRLTVV.

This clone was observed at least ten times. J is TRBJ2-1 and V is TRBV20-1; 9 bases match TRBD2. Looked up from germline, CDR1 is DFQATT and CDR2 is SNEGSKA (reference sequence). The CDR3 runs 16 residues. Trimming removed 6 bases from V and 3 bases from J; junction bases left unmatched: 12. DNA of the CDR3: TGCAGTGCACCCGATGTGGAGCGGGAGGACTACAATGAGCAGTTCTTC. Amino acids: CSAPDVEREDYNEQFF.

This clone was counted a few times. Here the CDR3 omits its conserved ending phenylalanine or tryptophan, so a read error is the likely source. The CDR3 region has the DNA TGTGCCAGCAGTTTAAACAAAATGGCCCTCCACTTA. Translated, it gives CASSLNKMALHL. This rearrangement joins TRBV12-3 or TRBV12-4 to TRBJ1-6, with D unclear. The CDR3 totals 12 residues. V lost 2 bases to trimming and J lost 14 bases, with 10 bases between them.

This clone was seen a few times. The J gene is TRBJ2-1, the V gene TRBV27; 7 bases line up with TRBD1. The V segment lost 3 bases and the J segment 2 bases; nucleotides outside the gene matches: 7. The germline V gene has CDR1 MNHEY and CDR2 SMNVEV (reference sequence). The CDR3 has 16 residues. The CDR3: CASSLSTGQPYNEQFF. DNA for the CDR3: TGTGCCAGCAGTTTGTCAACGGGACAGCCCTACAATGAGCAGTTCTTC.

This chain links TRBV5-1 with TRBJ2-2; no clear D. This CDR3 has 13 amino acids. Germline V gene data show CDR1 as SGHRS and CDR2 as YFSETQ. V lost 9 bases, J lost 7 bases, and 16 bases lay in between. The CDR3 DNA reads TGCGCCACCATTTACAGAAGGATCGGGGAGCTGTTTTTT. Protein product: CATIYRRIGELFF.

The CDR3 nucleotides are TGCAGTGCTCTGGGGAGGGGAGCAGATACGCAGTATTTT. This sequence encodes CSALGRGADTQYF. The J gene is TRBJ2-3, the V gene TRBV20-1, with 7 bases that match TRBD2. With V trimmed by 5 bases and J by 4 bases, 6 bases remained unmatched. The germline V gene encodes CDR1 DFQATT and CDR2 SNEGSKA (reference sequence). The CDR3 runs 13 residues.

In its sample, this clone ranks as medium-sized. The DNA for the CDR3 is TGCGCCAGCAGCCAAGAGGTCAAGGTTTACTACGAGCAGTACTTC. It codes for CASSQEVKVYYEQYF. The V gene is TRBV4-1, the J gene TRBJ2-7; D unresolved. This CDR3 comprises 15 residues. Trimming took off 0 bases at V and 3 bases at J, with 12 bases between the two ends. Per germline, CDR1 MGHRA and CDR2 YSYEKL.

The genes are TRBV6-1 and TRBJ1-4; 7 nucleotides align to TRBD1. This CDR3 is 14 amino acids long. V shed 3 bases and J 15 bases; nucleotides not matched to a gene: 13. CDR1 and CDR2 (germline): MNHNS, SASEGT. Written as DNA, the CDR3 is TGTGCCAGCAGTGATAGGGGGAGGGGGCTCAGGTTGTTTTTT. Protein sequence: CASSDRGRGLRLFF.

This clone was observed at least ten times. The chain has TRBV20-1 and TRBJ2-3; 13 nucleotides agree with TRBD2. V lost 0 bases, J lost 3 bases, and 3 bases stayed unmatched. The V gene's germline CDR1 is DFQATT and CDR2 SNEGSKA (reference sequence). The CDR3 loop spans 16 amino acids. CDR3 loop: CSARDPTSGRTDTQYF. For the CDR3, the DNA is TGCAGTGCTAGAGACCCGACTAGCGGGAGGACAGATACGCAGTATTTT.

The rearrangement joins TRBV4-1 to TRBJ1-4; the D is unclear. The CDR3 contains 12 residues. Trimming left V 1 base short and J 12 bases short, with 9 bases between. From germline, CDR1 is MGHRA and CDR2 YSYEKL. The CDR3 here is CASSQGGRELFF. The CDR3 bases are TGCGCCAGCAGCCAAGGGGGAAGGGAACTGTTTTTT.

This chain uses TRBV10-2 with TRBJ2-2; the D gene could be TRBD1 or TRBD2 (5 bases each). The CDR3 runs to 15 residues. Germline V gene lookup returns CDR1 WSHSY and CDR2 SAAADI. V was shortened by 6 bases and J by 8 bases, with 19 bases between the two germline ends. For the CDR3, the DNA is TGCGCCAGCAGCCGGGACCGTCGAACAAGGGGGGAGCTGTTTTTT. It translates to CASSRDRRTRGELFF.

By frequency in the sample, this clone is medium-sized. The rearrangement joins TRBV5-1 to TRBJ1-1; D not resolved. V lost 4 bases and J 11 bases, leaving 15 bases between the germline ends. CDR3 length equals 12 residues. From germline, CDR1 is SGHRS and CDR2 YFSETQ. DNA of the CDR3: TGCGCCAGCAGCCCAGCCGGCGTTACGGCTTTCTTT. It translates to CASSPAGVTAFF. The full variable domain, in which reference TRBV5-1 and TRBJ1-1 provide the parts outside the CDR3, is KAGVTQTPRYLIKTRGQQVTLSCSPISGHRSVSWYQQTPGQGLQFLFEYFSETQRNKGNFPGRFSGRQFSNSRSEMNVSTLELGDSALYLCASSPAGVTAFFGQGTRLTVV.

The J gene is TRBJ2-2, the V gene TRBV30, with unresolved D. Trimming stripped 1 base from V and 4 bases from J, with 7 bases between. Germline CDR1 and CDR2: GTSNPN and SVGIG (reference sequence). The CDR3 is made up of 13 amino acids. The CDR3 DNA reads TGTGCCTGGAGTGAACAGCCCACCGGGGAGCTGTTTTTT. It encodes CAWSEQPTGELFF.

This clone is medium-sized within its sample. CDR3 region: CASSIAGSYNEQFF. The CDR3 region has the DNA TGTGCCAGTAGTATAGCGGGCTCCTACAATGAGCAGTTCTTC. The J gene is TRBJ2-1, the V gene TRBV19; D ambiguous. Germline-derived CDR1 and CDR2 are LNHDA and SQIVND (reference sequence). V lost 1 base, J lost 0 bases, and 4 bases lay in between. The CDR3 is 14 residues long. The whole variable domain, filled in from reference TRBV19 and TRBJ2-1, reads DGGITQSPKYLFRKEGQNVTLSCEQNLNHDAMYWYRQDPGQGLRLIYYSQIVNDFQKGDIAEGYSVSREKKESFPLTVTSAQKNPTAFYLCASSIAGSYNEQFFGPGTRLTVL.

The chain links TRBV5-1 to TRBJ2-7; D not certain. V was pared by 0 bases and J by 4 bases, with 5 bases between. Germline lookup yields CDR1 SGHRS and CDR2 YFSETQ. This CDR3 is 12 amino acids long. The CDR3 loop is CASSLGGYEQYF. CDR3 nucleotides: TGCGCCAGCAGCTTGGGGGGTTACGAGCAGTACTTC.

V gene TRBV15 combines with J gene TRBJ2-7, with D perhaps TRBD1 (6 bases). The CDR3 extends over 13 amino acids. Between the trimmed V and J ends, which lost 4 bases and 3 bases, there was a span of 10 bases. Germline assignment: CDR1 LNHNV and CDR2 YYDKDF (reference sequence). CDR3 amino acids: CATSTPGVYEQYF. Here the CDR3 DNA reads TGTGCCACCAGCACCCCAGGGGTCTACGAGCAGTACTTC.

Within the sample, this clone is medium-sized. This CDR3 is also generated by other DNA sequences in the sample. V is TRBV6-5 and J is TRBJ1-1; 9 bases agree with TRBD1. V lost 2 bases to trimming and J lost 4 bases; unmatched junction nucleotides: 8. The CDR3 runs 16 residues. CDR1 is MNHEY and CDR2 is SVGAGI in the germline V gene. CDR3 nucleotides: TGTGCCAGCAGTTACGAAACAGGGGGCGGAATCACTGAAGCTTTCTTT. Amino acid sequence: CASSYETGGGITEAFF.

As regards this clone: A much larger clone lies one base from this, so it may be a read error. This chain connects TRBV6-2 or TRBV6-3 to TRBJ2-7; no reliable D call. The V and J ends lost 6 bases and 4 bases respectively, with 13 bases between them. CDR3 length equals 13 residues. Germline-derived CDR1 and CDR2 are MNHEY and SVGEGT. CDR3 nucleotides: TGTGCCAGCAGCCAGTACTCGTGGTACGAGCAGTACTTC. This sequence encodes CASSQYSWYEQYF.

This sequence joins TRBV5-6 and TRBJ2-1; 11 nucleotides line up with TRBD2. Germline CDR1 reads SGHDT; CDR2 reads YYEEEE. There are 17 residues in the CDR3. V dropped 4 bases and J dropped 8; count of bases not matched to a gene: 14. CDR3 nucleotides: TGTGCCAGCAGCCACTTGATTAGCGGGAGGGCCGGTGATGAGCAGTTCTTC. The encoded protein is CASSHLISGRAGDEQFF.

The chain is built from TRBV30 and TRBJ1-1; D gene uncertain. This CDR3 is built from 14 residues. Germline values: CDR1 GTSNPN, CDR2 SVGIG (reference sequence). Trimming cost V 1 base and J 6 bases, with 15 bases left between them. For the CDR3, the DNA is TGTGCCTGGAGTGCGGGGAGGATGGACGCTGAAGCTTTCTTT. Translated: CAWSAGRMDAEAFF.

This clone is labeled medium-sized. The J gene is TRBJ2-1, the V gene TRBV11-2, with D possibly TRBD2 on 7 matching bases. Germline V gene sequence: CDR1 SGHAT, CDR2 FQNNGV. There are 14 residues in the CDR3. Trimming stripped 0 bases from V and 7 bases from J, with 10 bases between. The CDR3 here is CASSLEEGGNEQFF. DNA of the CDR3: TGTGCCAGCAGCTTAGAGGAGGGGGGGAATGAGCAGTTCTTC.